The 23 T cell receptor beta chains given below trace back to one sample, sequenced in a study of vaccination effects on CD4 cells after COVID-19. Profiled with immunoSEQ multiplex PCR; TCRdb holds only in-frame clones, not every one. Of 55,000 or so clones listed, more than 60% are singletons. Peptide-pool stimulation followed by sequencing identified expanded antigen-specific CD4+ clonotypes in the ViraFEST assay. Investigators separated out CD4+ T cells once 9 to 11 days of culture had passed. Negative nucleocapsid antibody tests before and after vaccination confirmed no previous SARS-CoV-2 infection. The antigens for these receptors are not known. The input for sequencing was CD4+ T cells from PBMCs cultured with SARS-CoV-2 spike peptides, taken before COVID-19 vaccination. The receptors were sampled from a human donor who received a COVID-19 vaccine.

V is TRBV7-2 and J is TRBJ2-7; TRBD1 might be the D (5 bases). The V gene lost 3 bases and the J gene lost 0 bases, with 12 bases spanning the gap. CDR1 and CDR2 (germline): SGHTA, FQGNSA. The CDR3 is 15 residues long. The CDR3 here is CASSFRQPPSYEQYF. The DNA of the CDR3 is TGTGCCAGCAGCTTTAGACAGCCCCCCTCCTACGAGCAGTACTTC.

This chain connects TRBV12-5 to TRBJ2-7, with 8 nucleotides matching TRBD1. The germline CDR1 and CDR2 sequences are LGHNT and FRNRAP. The V and J ends lost 1 base and 0 bases, in that order; junction bases with no gene match: 11. The CDR3 is 18 amino acids. The CDR3 DNA reads as TGTGCTAGTGGTTTGGACCCTCGGGGACAGGACCCCTCCTACGAGCAGTACTTC. It encodes CASGLDPRGQDPSYEQYF.

The chain uses TRBV6-2 or TRBV6-3 and TRBJ2-1; D is undetermined. Germline CDR1 and CDR2: MNHEY and SVGEGT. V was clipped by 5 bases and J by 3 bases, with 11 bases between them. The CDR3 runs to 14 residues. CDR3 protein: CASSRRTFYNEQFF. In DNA, the CDR3 is TGTGCCAGCAGTCGACGGACGTTCTACAATGAGCAGTTCTTC.

The table lists this clone with a count of one. This chain uses TRBV5-4 with TRBJ1-2; 7 bases agree with TRBD1. CDR3 size: 13 residues. CDR1 and CDR2 from the germline V gene are SGHNT and YYREEE (reference sequence). J was trimmed by 8 bases and V by 0 bases; bases with no gene match: 4. The CDR3 DNA is TGTGCCAGCAGCTTGGGGGGGACAGCCGGCTACACCTTC. Translating gives CASSLGGTAGYTF.

This clone was picked up a small number of times. The genes are TRBV7-2 and TRBJ1-2, with a tentative D call TRBD1 (5 bases). Per the germline V gene, CDR1 is SGHTA and CDR2 is FQGNSA. The V end was cut by 4 bases, the J end by 0 bases, with 9 bases between. The CDR3 is 14 residues long. The CDR3 DNA is TGTGCCAGCAGCTCGACAGCAGCTAACTATGGCTACACCTTC. Translation: CASSSTAANYGYTF. Looking up the rest from reference TRBV7-2 and TRBJ1-2 gives the full variable domain: GAGVSQSPSNKVTEKGKDVELRCDPISGHTALYWYRQSLGQGLEFLIYFQGNSAPDKSGLPSDRFSAERTGGSVSTLTIQRTQQEDSAVYLCASSSTAANYGYTFGSGTRLTVV.

This chain links TRBV7-2 with TRBJ1-6, with unresolved D. CDR3 length: 16 residues. Trimming cost V 5 bases and J 7 bases, with 18 bases left between them. Germline assignment: CDR1 SGHTA and CDR2 FQGNSA. This CDR3 is CASSPGSVTQNSPLHF. The DNA for the CDR3 is TGTGCCAGCAGCCCCGGGTCGGTGACACAGAATTCACCCCTCCACTTT.

This clone showed up just a few times. The CDR3 loop is CASSQGTGRGGELFF. The CDR3 DNA reads TGCGCCAGCAGCCAGGGAACAGGGAGGGGCGGGGAGCTGTTTTTT. This chain uses TRBV4-1 with TRBJ2-2, with D possibly matching TRBD2 (7 bases). This CDR3 is built from 15 residues. Germline assignment: CDR1 MGHRA and CDR2 YSYEKL. V was cut by 3 bases and J by 7 bases, with 15 bases left in between.

The chain joins TRBV19 to TRBJ1-2; 8 bases match TRBD1. Germline CDR1 is LNHDA and CDR2 is SQIVND (reference sequence). This CDR3 has 13 amino acids. V gave up 7 bases and J gave up 3 bases; unmatched junction bases: 4. The CDR3 is CASTLTGDYGYTF. The DNA for the CDR3 is TGTGCCAGTACCCTGACAGGGGACTATGGCTACACCTTC.

The rearrangement joins TRBV5-4 to TRBJ1-2, with 7 bases fitting TRBD1. This CDR3 contains 14 residues. Trimming removed 6 bases from V and 4 bases from J; junction bases left unmatched: 9. Germline-derived CDR1 and CDR2 are SGHNT and YYREEE (reference sequence). CDR3 coding DNA: TGTGCCAGCACCCATCGGACAGGTAGCTATGGCTACACCTTC. Its protein product is CASTHRTGSYGYTF.

This clone was seen a single time. This CDR3 is CASSPRRSDEIMNTEAFF. DNA of the CDR3: TGTGCCAGCAGCCCTAGGAGGTCCGACGAGATCATGAACACTGAAGCTTTCTTT. This chain connects TRBV11-2 to TRBJ1-1; no clear D. V lost 5 bases and J lost 0, with 22 bases in between. Per germline, CDR1 SGHAT and CDR2 FQNNGV. CDR3 size: 18 residues.

The genes are TRBV15 and TRBJ2-1; TRBD1 agrees at 7 bases. CDR3 length equals 13 residues. Germline CDR1 is LNHNV and CDR2 is YYDKDF (reference sequence). The junction had 4 bases not matched to a gene; V was cut back by 5 bases and J by 6 bases. The CDR3 sequence: CATSETGVNEQFF. The CDR3 bases are TGTGCCACCAGCGAAACAGGGGTCAATGAGCAGTTCTTC. Based on the CDR3 plus reference TRBV15 and TRBJ2-1, the full variable domain is DAMVIQNPRYQVTQFGKPVTLSCSQTLNHNVMYWYQQKSSQAPKLLFHYYDKDFNNEADTPDNFQSRRPNTSFCFLDIRSPGLGDTAMYLCATSETGVNEQFFGPGTRLTVL.

V usage is TRBV6-1 and J usage is TRBJ1-1; no clear D. Germline CDR1 is MNHNS and CDR2 is SASEGT. Deletions cut 2 bases from V and 5 bases from J, with 12 bases between. This CDR3 contains 14 residues. This chain's CDR3 is CASSETGSGTEAFF. The CDR3 nucleotides read TGTGCCAGCAGTGAAACGGGGTCGGGTACTGAAGCTTTCTTT.

V is TRBV3-1 (or the pseudogene TRBV3-2) and J is TRBJ2-1; 9 bases are shared with TRBD2. The germline V gene has CDR1 LGHDT and CDR2 YNNKEL (reference sequence). This CDR3 region has 16 residues. V lost 1 base and J lost 9; bases outside the gene matches: 10. CDR3: CASSQVAGGPWVEQFF. Here the CDR3 DNA reads TGTGCCAGCAGCCAAGTTGCGGGAGGGCCTTGGGTTGAGCAGTTCTTC.

V usage is TRBV7-2 and J usage is TRBJ2-1, with TRBD1 matching over 7 bases. Per the germline V gene, CDR1 is SGHTA and CDR2 is FQGNSA. After removal of 5 bases from V and 3 bases from J, the junction contained 7 bases not matched to a gene. CDR3 size: 15 residues. This chain's CDR3 is CASSPRAGGYNEQFF. CDR3 coding DNA: TGTGCCAGCAGCCCAAGGGCAGGGGGCTACAATGAGCAGTTCTTC. The full variable domain, rest sourced from reference TRBV7-2 and TRBJ2-1, is GAGVSQSPSNKVTEKGKDVELRCDPISGHTALYWYRQSLGQGLEFLIYFQGNSAPDKSGLPSDRFSAERTGGSVSTLTIQRTQQEDSAVYLCASSPRAGGYNEQFFGPGTRLTVL.

This clone occurred a few times. The chain links TRBV2 to TRBJ1-5, with D uncertain. Germline V gives CDR1 SNHLY, CDR2 FYNNEI. The CDR3 is 18 residues long. V was shortened by 1 base and J by 4 bases, with 20 bases between the two germline ends. CDR3 region: CASSEEGYLRPGNQPQHF. In nucleotides, the CDR3 is TGTGCCAGCAGTGAAGAGGGCTACCTGCGCCCGGGGAATCAGCCCCAGCATTTT.

In its sample, this clone was seen once. V usage is TRBV6-5 and J usage is TRBJ1-2, with D possibly matching TRBD1 (5 bases). The CDR3 runs 15 residues. Germline CDR1 MNHEY, CDR2 SVGAGI. V lost 0 bases and J 7 bases, leaving 15 bases between the germline ends. The DNA of the CDR3 is TGTGCCAGCAGTTACTCGTTCCGCAGGGCCACTGGCTACACCTTC. The encoded protein is CASSYSFRRATGYTF.

This sequence joins TRBV4-1 and TRBJ2-2; tentatively, D is TRBD1 or TRBD2 (5 bases each). V shed 4 bases and J shed 6 bases, with 24 bases lying between them. CDR1 MGHRA and CDR2 YSYEKL come from the germline V gene. The CDR3 totals 18 residues. The CDR3 coding sequence is TGCGCCAGCAGCCTCCGACATCTAGGGCTGATGGGGGCCGGGGAGCTGTTTTTT. Protein product: CASSLRHLGLMGAGELFF.

This rearrangement joins TRBV6-5 to TRBJ2-7, with D perhaps TRBD1 (5 bases). The length of the CDR3 is 14 residues. V lost 9 bases, J lost 0 bases, and 15 bases lay in between. Germline V gene data show CDR1 as MNHEY and CDR2 as SVGAGI. CDR3 sequence: CASLYRHPSYEQYF. In DNA form, the CDR3 reads TGTGCCAGTCTCTACAGGCACCCCTCCTACGAGCAGTACTTC.

J is TRBJ1-1 and V is TRBV18; 8 nucleotides align to TRBD1. Trimming removed 3 bases from V and 4 bases from J; junction bases left unmatched: 10. The length of the CDR3 is 16 residues. The germline V gene has CDR1 KGHSH and CDR2 LQKENI. DNA for the CDR3: TGTGCCAGCTCACCTCTTCACGGACAGGGAAGCACTGAAGCTTTCTTT. Amino acid sequence: CASSPLHGQGSTEAFF.

The chain joins TRBV20-1 to TRBJ2-1; 10 bases align to TRBD1. Trimming took 3 bases from V and 6 from J; bases not matched to a gene: 8. The CDR3 loop spans 15 amino acids. In germline, CDR1 is DFQATT, CDR2 SNEGSKA (reference sequence). The CDR3 coding sequence is TGCAGTGCTAGTGGACCGGGACAGGGGCGCAATGAGCAGTTCTTC. This codes for CSASGPGQGRNEQFF.

This clone was detected only a few times. The chain has TRBV7-2 and TRBJ1-5; possibly TRBD1 for D (5 bases). Trimming cost V 1 base and J 7 bases, with 20 bases left between them. This CDR3 spans 17 amino acids. From germline, CDR1 is SGHTA and CDR2 FQGNSA. The CDR3 bases are TGTGCCAGCAGCTTAGTTCGTGGCAGGGTTGCCGGGCAGCCCCAGCATTTT. This gives the protein CASSLVRGRVAGQPQHF.

The rearrangement joins TRBV7-9 to TRBJ2-5, with D hard to call. V lost 2 bases and J lost 6, with 7 bases in between. Germline V gives CDR1 SEHNR, CDR2 FQNEAQ (reference sequence). This CDR3 has 12 amino acids. CDR3 nucleotide sequence: TGTGCCAGCAGCTTACTACCTCAGACCCAGTACTTC. It codes for CASSLLPQTQYF.

The chain recombines TRBV10-3 with TRBJ1-2; weak D call: TRBD1 (6 bases). Germline values: CDR1 ENHRY, CDR2 SYGVKD. V was shortened by 0 bases and J by 4 bases, with 12 bases between the two germline ends. The CDR3 is made up of 15 amino acids. The CDR3 region is CAISESRGGIYGYTF. In DNA form, the CDR3 reads TGTGCCATCAGTGAGTCGAGAGGGGGAATCTATGGCTACACCTTC.